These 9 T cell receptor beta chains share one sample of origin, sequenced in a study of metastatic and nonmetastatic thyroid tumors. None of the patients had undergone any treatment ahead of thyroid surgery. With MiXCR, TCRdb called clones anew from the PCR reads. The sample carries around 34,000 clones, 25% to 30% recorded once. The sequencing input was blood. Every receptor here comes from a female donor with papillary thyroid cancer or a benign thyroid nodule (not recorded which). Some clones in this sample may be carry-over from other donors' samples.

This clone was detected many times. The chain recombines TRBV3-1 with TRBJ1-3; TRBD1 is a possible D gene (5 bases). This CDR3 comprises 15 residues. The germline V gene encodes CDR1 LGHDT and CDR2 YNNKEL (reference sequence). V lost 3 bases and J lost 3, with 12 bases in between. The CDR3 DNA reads TGTGCCAGCAGCCACAATGGGGGAAGTGGAAACACCATATATTTT. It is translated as CASSHNGGSGNTIYF.

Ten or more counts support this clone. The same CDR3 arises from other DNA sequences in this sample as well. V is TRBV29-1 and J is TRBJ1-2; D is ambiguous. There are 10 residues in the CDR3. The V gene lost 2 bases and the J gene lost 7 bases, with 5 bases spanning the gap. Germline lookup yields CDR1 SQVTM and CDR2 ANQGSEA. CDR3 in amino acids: CSVETGGYTF. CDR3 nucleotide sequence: TGCAGCGTTGAAACCGGTGGCTACACCTTC.

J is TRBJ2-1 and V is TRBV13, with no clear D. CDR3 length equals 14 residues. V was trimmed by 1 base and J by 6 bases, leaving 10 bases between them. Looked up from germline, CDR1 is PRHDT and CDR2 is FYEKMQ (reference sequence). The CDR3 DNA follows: TGTGCCAGCAGCTTAGTTTCTAGTGTCAATGAGCAGTTCTTC. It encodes CASSLVSSVNEQFF.

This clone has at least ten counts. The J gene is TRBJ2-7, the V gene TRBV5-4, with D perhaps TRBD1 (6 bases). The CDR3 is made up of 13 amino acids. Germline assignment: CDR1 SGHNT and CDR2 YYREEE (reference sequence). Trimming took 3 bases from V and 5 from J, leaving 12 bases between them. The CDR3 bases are TGTGCCAGCAGCTATCAGGGGCCCGACGAGCAGTACTTC. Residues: CASSYQGPDEQYF.

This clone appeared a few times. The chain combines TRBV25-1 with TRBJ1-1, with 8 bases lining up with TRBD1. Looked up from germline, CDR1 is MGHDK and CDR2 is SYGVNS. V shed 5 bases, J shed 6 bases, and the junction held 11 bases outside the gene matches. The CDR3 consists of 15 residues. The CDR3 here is CASSFLGGRGPEAFF. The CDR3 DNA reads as TGTGCCAGCAGTTTCCTCGGGGGCAGGGGGCCTGAAGCTTTCTTT.

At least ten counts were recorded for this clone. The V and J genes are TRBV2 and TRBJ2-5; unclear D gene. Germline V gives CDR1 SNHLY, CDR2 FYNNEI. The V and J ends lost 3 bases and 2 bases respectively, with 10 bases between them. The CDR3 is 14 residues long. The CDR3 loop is CASSEGLPQETQYF. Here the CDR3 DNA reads TGTGCCAGCAGTGAGGGGTTACCACAAGAGACCCAGTACTTC.

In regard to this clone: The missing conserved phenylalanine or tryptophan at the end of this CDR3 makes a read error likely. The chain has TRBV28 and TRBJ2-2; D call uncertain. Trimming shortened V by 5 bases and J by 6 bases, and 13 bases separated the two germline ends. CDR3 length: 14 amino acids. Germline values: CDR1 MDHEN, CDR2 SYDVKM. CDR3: CASSTMKHAGELFL. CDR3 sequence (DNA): TGTGCCAGCAGTACCATGAAACACGCCGGGGAGCTGTTTTTG.

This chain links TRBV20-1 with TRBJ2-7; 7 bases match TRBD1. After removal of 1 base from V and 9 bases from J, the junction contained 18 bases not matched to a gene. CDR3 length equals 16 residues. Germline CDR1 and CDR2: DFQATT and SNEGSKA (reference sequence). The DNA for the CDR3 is TGCAGTGCTAGAGGGAAAAGGGACAGTCTATATTCGGGGCAGTACTTC. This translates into CSARGKRDSLYSGQYF.

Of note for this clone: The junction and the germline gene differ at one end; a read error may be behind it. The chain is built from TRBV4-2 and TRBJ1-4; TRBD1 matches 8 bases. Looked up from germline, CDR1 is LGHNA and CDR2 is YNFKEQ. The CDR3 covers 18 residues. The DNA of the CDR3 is TGTGGCAGCAGCCAAGATAGGACAGGGCCGGGTACTAATGCAAAACTGTTTTTT. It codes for CGSSQDRTGPGTNAKLFF.